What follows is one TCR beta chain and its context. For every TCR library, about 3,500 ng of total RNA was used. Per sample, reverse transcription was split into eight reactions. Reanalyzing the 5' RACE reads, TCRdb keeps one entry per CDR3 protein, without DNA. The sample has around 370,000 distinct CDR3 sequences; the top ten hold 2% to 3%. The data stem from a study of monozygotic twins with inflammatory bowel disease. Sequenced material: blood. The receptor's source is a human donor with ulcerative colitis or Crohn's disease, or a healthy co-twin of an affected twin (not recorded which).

The CDR3 loop is CASTTHYSRGKGSGELFF. J is TRBJ2-2 and V is TRBV6-1; TCRdb outputs TRBD2, but without DNA this stays unchecked. The CDR3 is 18 amino acids. In germline, CDR1 is MNHNS, CDR2 SASEGT.